This note documents a single TCR beta chain sequence. Its binding antigen is unknown. No base-level quality is on record; no much larger clone is a single base apart. Interpreted using the paper, the time point label stands for: roughly 24 weeks on oral tofacitinib. In the paper's terms, the treatment or condition label means: oral pan-JAK inhibitor, 5-10 mg twice daily. Lesional scalp punch biopsies and peripheral blood were collected from alopecia areata patients. After PBMCs were isolated by density centrifugation and stained for CD3, CD4 and CD8, a FACSAria was used to sort CD4+ and CD8+ T cells. Preparation of the library involved the immunoSEQ multiplex PCR assay. RNA was extracted from all samples and reverse transcribed into cDNA as template for TCR sequencing. SuperScript III was used to make first-strand cDNA, primed with a 2:1 mix of oligo-dT and random hexamers. Amplification bias was assessed with a synthetic immune receptor repertoire, and residual bias was removed computationally. From the authors' description of their analysis: Raw reads were preprocessed for error removal, and CDR3 was defined according to IMGT conventions as running from the conserved cysteine to phenylalanine. To get clonality, Shannon entropy was normalized by log2 of the number of productive unique TCRs and the result was subtracted from 1. Whether each scalp clone was CD4 or CD8 was inferred by checking scalp TCRbeta sequences against the CD4 and CD8 repertoires from sorted blood. Held by TCRdb, this immuneACCESS table contains in-frame sequences only and omits some clones. Under half of the omission traces to an unresolved V gene where checked; the cause of the rest is unknown. That table supplies the V and J calls and clone size; D and trimming were determined from the DNA. The table for this sample lists about 160,000 clones; approximately 60% of them were counted only once. Approximately 15% of the sample is in the top ten clones.

The data stem from a study of CD8+ T cells in alopecia areata (dated by TCRdb to 2017 to 2018). Study-level background: The treated patients took part in an open-label pilot trial in which moderate-to-severe alopecia areata was treated with oral tofacitinib at 5 to 10 mg twice daily. Patients stayed on tofacitinib for 6 to 18 months and then had 6 months of follow-up off drug so that delayed response and recurrence could be assessed. For the treated patients, the SALT score, which quantifies what percentage of scalp surface area is affected, served as the measure of disease severity. The study used high-throughput TCRbeta sequencing to examine T cell clonal expansion in alopecia areata, in both the C3H/HeJ mouse model and human patients. On the human side, TCRbeta sequencing was run on scalp tissue and on sorted CD4+ and CD8+ peripheral blood T cells from healthy controls and from alopecia areata patients with either patchy or totalis/universalis disease. Biopsies were taken from tofacitinib-treated patients at baseline and at 4 and 24 weeks of treatment, and a later scalp biopsy was taken in several of the tofacitinib-treated patients. Scalp clonality was compared across normal scalp (n=4), patchy alopecia areata scalp (n=8), and alopecia totalis/universalis scalp (n=8). RNA was extracted with the PAXgene miRNA kit for fixed scalp, the miRNeasy kit for PBMCs, and the RNeasy kit for mouse skin. TCRbeta CDR3 regions were amplified by immunoSEQ multiplex PCR using 35 Vbeta forward and 13 Jbeta reverse primers.

Study-level results and caveats: Because the treated cohort was small and included a single nonresponder, larger studies are needed to assess links between baseline CD8+ expansion and response. Compared with normal scalp, lesional scalp, particularly in alopecia totalis/universalis, had higher clonality and more expanded CD8+ clones, which suggests antigenic drive. During tofacitinib treatment, many expanded lesional clones remained in scalp and blood, and this persistence may partly explain relapse after treatment is stopped. Scalp TCR repertoire analysis is complicated because resident alphabeta T cells in normal human skin are also sequenced, whereas mouse skin is dominated by gammadelta T cells. Compared with mice, TCR sequences shared between patients were less clear, possibly partly because of HLA diversity across the patient population. Tofacitinib significantly decreased scalp clonality and the number of expanded CD8+ clones among the top 100 scalp clones.

From the cysteine through the phenylalanine, the CDR3 covers 14 amino acids. CDR3 DNA only is kept here, 42 bases in frame from base 1. Trimming leaves V shorter by 5 bases and J shorter by 8 bases, with the junction holding 14 bases beyond the gene matches. Taken from the germline V gene, the CDR1 and CDR2 loops are SQVTM and ANQGSEA. The sequence was obtained from a human donor with alopecia areata. The chain is encoded by TRBV29-1 joined to TRBJ1-2; 7 of the junction bases match TRBD1. Sequences were derived from CD4+ T cells sorted from blood, sampled at week 24, from a patient treated with tofacitinib. CDR3 reads: CSVSRPEGAKGYTF. In nucleotides, the sequence is TGCAGCGTTTCCAGGCCGGAGGGGGCCAAGGGCTACACCTTC.